This paragraph covers one T cell receptor beta chain sequence. What it recognizes is unknown. This specimen comes from a study of T cell responses to AZD1222 COVID-19 vaccine. Study-wide results and caveats: The donor group comprised mostly white British people and more females; the analysis possibly underestimated clonal diversity. Researchers report vaccine-associated CD4 TCRs spanning spike, with dominance at 160-218 and 743-854. Vaccination with two AZD1222 doses was followed by a rise in Spike-specific TCR breadth and depth. Sampled repertoires all dated from after the peak T cell response.

TCRdb's table, derived via immunoSEQ multiplex PCR, lists solely in-frame clones and lacks some. The sample consists of over 50,000 clones, more than 75% of them appearing once. The starting material was peripheral blood, obtained 28 days after the second AZD1222 dose. The origin of this receptor is an adult who received the AZD1222 COVID-19 vaccine.

The CDR3 sequence: CASSHAYTGVEDTQYF. The CDR3 DNA reads TGTGCCAGCAGTCATGCCTACACTGGGGTGGAAGATACGCAGTATTTT. The J gene is TRBJ2-3, the V gene TRBV27, with no clear D. The CDR3 contains 16 residues. Germline values: CDR1 MNHEY, CDR2 SMNVEV (reference sequence). V was clipped by 5 bases and J by 5 bases, with 20 bases between them.